This entry lists 29 T cell receptor beta chains sequenced from one sample in a study of blood T cells in healthy people across ages. Together with a sample-barcoded 5' primer, a J-beta primer mix was included in a second PCR lasting roughly 6 to 12 cycles. Using its own MiXCR run on the 5' RACE reads, TCRdb lists one record per CDR3 protein. Of 760,000 or so distinct CDR3 sequences in the sample, more than 20% were seen once. The sample was also reused in another study, on T cells of mothers and their children.

Sequenced input: blood. These TCRs come from a boy aged 5 to 17 in good health.

This chain joins TRBV14 and TRBJ2-2; perhaps TRBD2 as D (6 bases). The CDR3 is 16 residues long. CDR1 and CDR2 (germline): SGHDN, FVKESK. The V and J ends lost 4 bases and 3 bases respectively, with 15 bases between them. The CDR3: CASSLLGGADTGELFF. CDR3 nucleotide sequence: TGTGCCAGCAGCCTCCTCGGAGGGGCCGACACCGGGGAGCTGTTTTTT. The variable domain in full, completed from reference TRBV14 and TRBJ2-2, reads EAGVTQFPSHSVIEKGQTVTLRCDPISGHDNLYWYRRVMGKEIKFLLHFVKESKQDESGMPNNRFLAERTGGTYSTLKVQPAELEDSGVYFCASSLLGGADTGELFFGEGSRLTVL.

The gene calls are TRBV12-3 or TRBV12-4 and TRBJ2-5; D is perhaps TRBD2 (5 bases). The J call could be wrong; TRBJ2-1 is a better fit for the DNA end. The CDR3 runs to 13 residues. The CDR3 nucleotides are TGTGCCAGCCGGGGATTCGACGGCAATGAGCAGTTCTTC. Its translation is CASRGFDGNEQFF.

The chain carries TRBV5-1 and TRBJ2-7; 7 nucleotides agree with TRBD2. Germline V gene lookup returns CDR1 SGHRS and CDR2 YFSETQ. The CDR3 runs 15 residues. Trimming took 1 base from V and 0 from J; bases not matched to a gene: 4. CDR3 residues: CASSLSGDSSYEQYF. The CDR3 nucleotides read TGCGCCAGCAGCTTGAGCGGGGATAGCTCCTACGAGCAGTACTTC.

This clonotype was detected only a few times. The V gene is TRBV10-3, the J gene TRBJ1-5; D uncertain. The germline V and J ends were trimmed by 0 bases and 9 bases, with 15 bases remaining between them. The CDR3 is 15 residues long. Germline loops: CDR1 ENHRY, CDR2 SYGVKD. Here the CDR3 reads CAISESQTGSGPQHF. DNA of the CDR3: TGTGCCATCAGTGAGTCGCAAACTGGCTCTGGGCCCCAGCATTTT.

The chain recombines TRBV2 with TRBJ2-1, with 11 bases matching TRBD2. Looked up from germline, CDR1 is SNHLY and CDR2 is FYNNEI. V lost 4 bases and J lost 13; bases outside the gene matches: 6. The CDR3 is 13 residues long. The CDR3 here is CASSVSGGGRQFF. The CDR3 DNA is TGTGCCAGCAGTGTTAGCGGGGGGGGACGTCAGTTCTTC.

The genes are TRBV27 and TRBJ2-3; TRBD2 agrees at 8 bases. Germline CDR1 is MNHEY and CDR2 is SMNVEV (reference sequence). J was trimmed by 4 bases and V by 6 bases; bases with no gene match: 0. The CDR3 runs 12 residues. CDR3 residues: CASRGLADTQYF. The DNA for the CDR3 is TGTGCCAGCAGGGGACTAGCAGATACGCAGTATTTT.

This clonotype was counted a few times. The chain combines TRBV20-1 with TRBJ1-2; D unresolved. The CDR3 sequence is 11 residues long. Germline-derived CDR1 and CDR2 are DFQATT and SNEGSKA (reference sequence). V lost 4 bases and J lost 0, with 3 bases in between. DNA of the CDR3: TGCAGTGCTACAGCTAACTATGGCTACACCTTC. Protein sequence: CSATANYGYTF.

The chain uses TRBV29-1 and TRBJ1-1; maybe TRBD1 (6 bases). V dropped 5 bases and J dropped 4 bases, with 14 bases sitting between them. The CDR3 runs 13 residues. CDR1 is SQVTM and CDR2 is ANQGSEA in the germline V gene. The CDR3 coding sequence is TGCAGCGTTTTTGGGGGCCGGAGCACTGAAGCTTTCTTT. Residues: CSVFGGRSTEAFF.

There are a few counts of this clonotype. The chain couples TRBV20-1 to TRBJ1-2; D is undetermined. The germline gives CDR1 DFQATT, CDR2 SNEGSKA (reference sequence). The CDR3 consists of 14 residues. Trimming removed 3 bases from V and 5 bases from J, with 16 bases in between. CDR3 coding DNA: TGCAGTGCTAGCCCCTCAGTAGCGGTGTATGGCTACACCTTC. Amino acid sequence: CSASPSVAVYGYTF.

V is TRBV15 and J is TRBJ2-1; TRBD1 matches at 10 bases. CDR3 length equals 14 residues. The V and J ends lost 5 bases and 6 bases, in that order; junction bases with no gene match: 4. Germline V gene data show CDR1 as LNHNV and CDR2 as YYDKDF (reference sequence). CDR3 protein: CATSLRTGGNEQFF. The CDR3 nucleotides read TGTGCCACCAGCCTCCGGACAGGGGGCAATGAGCAGTTCTTC.

This clonotype was counted only a few times. The chain uses TRBV7-2 and TRBJ2-3; D is ambiguous. CDR3 size: 16 residues. Between the trimmed V and J ends, which lost 5 bases and 3 bases, there was a span of 18 bases. Looked up from germline, CDR1 is SGHTA and CDR2 is FQGNSA. The CDR3 reads CASSTDGPPPTDTQYF. As DNA, the CDR3 is TGTGCCAGCAGCACGGATGGTCCCCCCCCGACAGATACGCAGTATTTT.

This clonotype was counted a single time. This chain connects TRBV27 to TRBJ2-4, with D tentatively TRBD2 (5 bases). The CDR3 is 15 residues long. CDR1 and CDR2 (germline): MNHEY, SMNVEV (reference sequence). Trimming took 2 bases from V and 0 from J, leaving 8 bases between them. CDR3 amino acids: CASSLDGVAKNIQYF. CDR3 DNA: TGTGCCAGCAGTTTAGACGGGGTAGCCAAAAACATTCAGTACTTC.

This chain joins TRBV5-1 and TRBJ1-1; 8 bases fit TRBD1. J gave up 0 bases and V 4 bases, and 5 bases lay outside the gene matches. Germline assignment: CDR1 SGHRS and CDR2 YFSETQ. The CDR3 consists of 15 residues. Here the CDR3 DNA reads TGCGCCAGCAGCGTAGGGACAGGCGTGAACACTGAAGCTTTCTTT. Its translation: CASSVGTGVNTEAFF.

The chain recombines TRBV7-2 with TRBJ2-5, with TRBD2 matching over 9 bases. The CDR3 covers 15 residues. With 3 bases clipped from V and 5 bases from J, the junction kept 7 bases outside the gene matches. Germline V gene sequence: CDR1 SGHTA, CDR2 FQGNSA. The CDR3 region has the DNA TGTGCCAGCAGCTTCTATAGCGGGAGAGGTGAGACCCAGTACTTC. Amino acids: CASSFYSGRGETQYF.

J is TRBJ2-5 and V is TRBV29-1; 8 nucleotides agree with TRBD1. The J call may be in error: the DNA end matches TRBJ2-7 better. Germline lookup yields CDR1 SQVTM and CDR2 ANQGSEA. The CDR3 loop spans 15 amino acids. The CDR3 nucleotides are TGCAGCGTTGAATTAGGGGGACAGGAGACCTACGAGCAGTACTTC. Translation gives CSVELGGQETYEQYF.

The J gene is TRBJ2-2, the V gene TRBV20-1, with 7 positions matching TRBD1. Germline assignment: CDR1 DFQATT and CDR2 SNEGSKA (reference sequence). The CDR3 totals 16 residues. Trimming took 0 bases from V and 0 from J; bases not matched to a gene: 4. This CDR3 reads CSARDFQGANTGELFF. DNA for the CDR3: TGCAGTGCTAGAGATTTCCAGGGGGCGAACACCGGGGAGCTGTTTTTT.

This sequence joins TRBV20-1 and TRBJ2-3, with D hard to call. The CDR3 runs to 13 residues. Trimming stripped 6 bases from V and 0 bases from J, with 10 bases between. The germline V gene has CDR1 DFQATT and CDR2 SNEGSKA (reference sequence). The CDR3 here is CSALQLSTDTQYF. CDR3 nucleotides: TGCAGTGCCCTACAGCTGAGCACAGATACGCAGTATTTT.

The chain recombines TRBV5-1 with TRBJ2-7; possibly TRBD1 for D (5 bases). Germline CDR1 is SGHRS and CDR2 is YFSETQ. This CDR3 has 12 residues. V was shortened by 2 bases and J by 7 bases, with 10 bases between the two germline ends. CDR3 sequence: CASSLEGEEQYF. As DNA, the CDR3 is TGCGCCAGCAGCTTAGAAGGGGAAGAGCAGTACTTC. The full variable domain, its missing parts supplied by reference TRBV5-1 and TRBJ2-7, is KAGVTQTPRYLIKTRGQQVTLSCSPISGHRSVSWYQQTPGQGLQFLFEYFSETQRNKGNFPGRFSGRQFSNSRSEMNVSTLELGDSALYLCASSLEGEEQYFGPGTRLTVT.

This clonotype was seen more than once but under ten times. The V and J genes are TRBV7-6 and TRBJ2-7; TRBD2 might be the D (5 bases). The length of the CDR3 is 17 residues. The V end was cut by 1 base, the J end by 0 bases, with 16 bases between. Germline loops: CDR1 SGHVS, CDR2 FNYEAQ. The CDR3 loop is CASSLESQMAGSYEQYF. DNA of the CDR3: TGTGCCAGCAGCTTAGAGTCTCAGATGGCGGGCTCCTACGAGCAGTACTTC.

This chain joins TRBV28 and TRBJ2-4, with D maybe TRBD2 (6 bases). The CDR3 extends over 14 amino acids. Germline CDR1 and CDR2: MDHEN and SYDVKM. V was shortened by 5 bases and J by 7 bases, with 15 bases between the two germline ends. This CDR3 is CASSLRLGVNIQYF. DNA for the CDR3: TGTGCCAGCAGTCTGAGACTAGGCGTTAACATTCAGTACTTC.

This clonotype was recorded a few times. This chain uses TRBV12-3 or TRBV12-4 with TRBJ1-6; a possible D gene is TRBD1 (5 bases). Between the trimmed V and J ends, which lost 11 bases and 5 bases, there was a span of 10 bases. This CDR3 region has 12 residues. The CDR3 region has the DNA TGTGCCGCGGGCAGGGATAATTCACCCCTCCACTTT. The encoded protein is CAAGRDNSPLHF.

V and J are TRBV24-1 and TRBJ2-1, with 12 nucleotides matching TRBD2. After removal of 4 bases from V and 4 bases from J, the junction contained 7 bases not matched to a gene. The germline V gene encodes CDR1 KGHDR and CDR2 SFDVKD. The CDR3 extends over 17 amino acids. CDR3 residues: CATSDSAGTSGYNEQFF. The CDR3, as DNA: TGTGCCACCAGTGACTCAGCCGGGACTAGCGGGTACAATGAGCAGTTCTTC.

The rearrangement joins TRBV5-1 to TRBJ1-4; TRBD1 might be the D (6 bases). The length of the CDR3 is 14 residues. Trimming cost V 3 bases and J 2 bases, with 8 bases left between them. From germline, CDR1 is SGHRS and CDR2 YFSETQ. In nucleotides, the CDR3 is TGCGCCAGCAGCTCGGACAGCACTAATGAAAAACTGTTTTTT. This sequence encodes CASSSDSTNEKLFF.

The sample holds a few counts of this clonotype. The gene calls are TRBV7-3 and TRBJ2-3, with 13 bases that match TRBD2. J gave up 4 bases and V 5 bases, and 3 bases lay outside the gene matches. Germline CDR1 is SGHTA and CDR2 is FQGTGA. The CDR3 is 15 amino acids. For the CDR3, the DNA is TGTGCCAGCAGCACTAGCGGGGGGGCCTCAGATACGCAGTATTTT. It encodes CASSTSGGASDTQYF.

The gene calls are TRBV29-1 and TRBJ2-7; D may be TRBD2 (6 bases). CDR3 length equals 12 residues. The V end was cut by 3 bases, the J end by 1 base, with 7 bases between. From germline, CDR1 is SQVTM and CDR2 ANQGSEA. The CDR3 DNA sequence: TGCAGCGTTGAGCGGGGTTCCTACGAGCAGTACTTC. It codes for CSVERGSYEQYF.

This clonotype was seen a handful of times. This chain links TRBV4-2 with TRBJ2-3, with D unresolved. The V end was cut by 0 bases, the J end by 8 bases, with 21 bases between. Germline lookup yields CDR1 LGHNA and CDR2 YNFKEQ. The CDR3 contains 17 residues. The DNA for the CDR3 is TGTGCCAGCAGCCAAGATCAATCCACTCGGGCCATGGGTACGCAGTATTTT. Its translation: CASSQDQSTRAMGTQYF.

The V and J genes are TRBV11-2 and TRBJ2-1, with D unclear. The V and J ends lost 5 bases and 0 bases respectively, with 20 bases between them. There are 18 residues in the CDR3. Germline V lookup: CDR1 SGHAT, CDR2 FQNNGV. CDR3 coding DNA: TGTGCCAGCAGCCGAAAATACGCCCACACGAGCTCCTACAATGAGCAGTTCTTC. It translates to CASSRKYAHTSSYNEQFF.

The genes are TRBV5-1 and TRBJ2-5; maybe TRBD1 (6 bases). This CDR3 contains 12 residues. Looked up from germline, CDR1 is SGHRS and CDR2 is YFSETQ. Between the trimmed V and J ends, which lost 7 bases and 5 bases, there was a span of 12 bases. Written as DNA, the CDR3 is TGCGCCAGCGCACAGGGTGAGGAGACCCAGTACTTC. It codes for CASAQGEETQYF.

The rearrangement uses TRBV2 and TRBJ2-1; 10 bases map to TRBD2. J gave up 8 bases and V 6 bases, and 10 bases lay outside the gene matches. This CDR3 is 15 amino acids long. The germline gives CDR1 SNHLY, CDR2 FYNNEI. CDR3: CASSYESGGAYEQFF. The CDR3 DNA follows: TGTGCCAGCAGCTACGAAAGCGGGGGGGCTTATGAGCAGTTCTTC.